This is a list of T cell receptor beta chains from one sample in a study of cytomegalovirus exposure and HLA in healthy donors. Clones were read by immunoSEQ multiplex PCR, and TCRdb kept only the in-frame ones, dropping some. This sample has about 180,000 clones; 60% to 80% occur once, and the top ten carry 2% to 2.5%. The sequenced sample was PBMCs. These receptors were collected from a man between 60 and 75 years old in good health and CMV-seronegative. CDR3s include the opening cysteine and the closing phenylalanine or tryptophan. Fields, in order: V gene, clone size, CDR3 length, D gene, J gene, CDR3 protein, CDR3 DNA. The D gene is left open where the match is weak. A clone size is listed for some rows: how often the clone was seen (once, few, many), or a class if it is expanded.

V gene: TRBV2; clone size: NA; CDR3 length: 12; D gene: NA; J gene: TRBJ1-2; CDR3 protein: CASSESGYGYTF; CDR3 DNA: TGTGCCAGCAGTGAATCCGGCTATGGCTACACCTTC
V gene: TRBV5-5; clone size: NA; CDR3 length: 14; D gene: TRBD2; J gene: TRBJ2-7; CDR3 protein: CASSRAGEGIEQYF; CDR3 DNA: TGTGCCAGCAGCCGAGCGGGAGAGGGGATCGAGCAGTACTTC
V gene: TRBV7-9; clone size: NA; CDR3 length: 14; D gene: TRBD1; J gene: TRBJ2-5; CDR3 protein: CASSWTGDGETQYF; CDR3 DNA: TGTGCCAGCAGCTGGACAGGGGATGGTGAGACCCAGTACTTC
V gene: TRBV19; clone size: NA; CDR3 length: 13; D gene: NA; J gene: TRBJ1-1; CDR3 protein: CASSQGKNTEAFF; CDR3 DNA: TGTGCCAGTAGTCAGGGGAAGAACACTGAAGCTTTCTTT
V gene: TRBV6-4; clone size: NA; CDR3 length: 14; D gene: NA; J gene: TRBJ1-4; CDR3 protein: CASSDAAGSEKLFF; CDR3 DNA: TGTGCCAGCAGTGACGCGGCAGGGTCTGAAAAACTGTTTTTT
V gene: TRBV5-4; clone size: NA; CDR3 length: 14; D gene: TRBD1; J gene: TRBJ2-1; CDR3 protein: CASSLEQGYNEQFF; CDR3 DNA: TGTGCCAGCAGCTTGGAACAGGGGTACAATGAGCAGTTCTTC
V gene: TRBV20-1; clone size: once; CDR3 length: 10; D gene: TRBD1; J gene: TRBJ1-1; CDR3 protein: CSARDREAFF; CDR3 DNA: TGCAGTGCGAGGGACAGAGAAGCTTTCTTT
V gene: TRBV7-9; clone size: NA; CDR3 length: 16; D gene: TRBD2; J gene: TRBJ2-1; CDR3 protein: CASSSRRRGDGGEQFF; CDR3 DNA: TGTGCCAGCAGCTCCAGGCGCCGGGGGGATGGGGGTGAGCAGTTCTTC
V gene: TRBV29-1; clone size: NA; CDR3 length: 16; D gene: TRBD1; J gene: TRBJ2-3; CDR3 protein: CSVEGARDSRTDTQYF; CDR3 DNA: TGCAGCGTTGAAGGAGCTCGGGACAGTCGCACAGATACGCAGTATTTT
V gene: TRBV27; clone size: NA; CDR3 length: 16; D gene: TRBD1; J gene: TRBJ1-5; CDR3 protein: CASRPTTQGSNQPQHF; CDR3 DNA: TGTGCCAGCAGACCGACCACACAGGGGAGCAATCAGCCCCAGCATTTT
V gene: TRBV2; clone size: NA; CDR3 length: 14; D gene: NA; J gene: TRBJ2-7; CDR3 protein: CASSLDTTTAEQYF; CDR3 DNA: TGTGCCAGCAGTCTGGACACAACCACAGCCGAGCAGTACTTC
V gene: TRBV6-1; clone size: NA; CDR3 length: 17; D gene: TRBD2; J gene: TRBJ2-1; CDR3 protein: CASSVPTSRLPYNEQFF; CDR3 DNA: TGTGCCAGCAGTGTACCGACTAGCCGGCTTCCCTACAATGAGCAGTTCTTC
V gene: TRBV10-3; clone size: NA; CDR3 length: 15; D gene: TRBD2; J gene: TRBJ2-7; CDR3 protein: CAISSGLAGAYEQYF; CDR3 DNA: TGTGCCATCAGTTCCGGACTAGCGGGAGCCTACGAGCAGTACTTC
V gene: TRBV30; clone size: NA; CDR3 length: 13; D gene: TRBD2; J gene: TRBJ2-7; CDR3 protein: CAWSATRLAGGAF; CDR3 DNA: TGTGCCTGGAGTGCCACCCGACTAGCGGGGGGGGCGTTC
V gene: TRBV6-1; clone size: NA; CDR3 length: 15; D gene: NA; J gene: TRBJ1-1; CDR3 protein: CASRPPRLVDTEAFF; CDR3 DNA: TGTGCCAGCAGGCCACCCAGGTTAGTAGACACTGAAGCTTTCTTT